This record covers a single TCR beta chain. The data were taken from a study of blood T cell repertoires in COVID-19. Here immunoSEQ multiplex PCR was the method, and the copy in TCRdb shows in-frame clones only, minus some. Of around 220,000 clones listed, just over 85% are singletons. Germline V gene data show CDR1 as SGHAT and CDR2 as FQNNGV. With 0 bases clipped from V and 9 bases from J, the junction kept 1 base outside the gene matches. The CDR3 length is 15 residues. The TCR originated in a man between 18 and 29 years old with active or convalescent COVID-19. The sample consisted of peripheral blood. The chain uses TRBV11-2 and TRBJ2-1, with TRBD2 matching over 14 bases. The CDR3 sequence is CASSLDGTSGSEQFF. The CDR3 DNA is TGTGCCAGCAGCTTAGACGGGACTAGCGGGAGTGAGCAGTTCTTC.